A selection of T cell receptor beta chains follows, all from one sample in a study of cytomegalovirus exposure and HLA in healthy donors. Generated by immunoSEQ multiplex PCR, the TCRdb table keeps only in-frame clones and is missing some. The data show 76,000 or so clones, around 94% seen once. Sequenced: PBMCs. The receptors shown here come from a young woman in good health and CMV-seronegative. Each CDR3 is given with its conserved first and last residue. The D gene is left open where the match is weak. Clone sizes are given selectively: once, few, many, or a class where the clone is expanded.

>TRBJ2-7|TRBV5-1|NA|TRBD2
CASSGGLAGSYEQYF
TGCGCCAGCAGCGGAGGACTAGCGGGATCCTACGAGCAGTACTTC
>TRBJ2-5|TRBV10-3|NA|TRBD2
CAISRGGLAGEETQYF
TGTGCCATCAGTCGAGGGGGACTAGCGGGAGAAGAGACCCAGTACTTC
>TRBJ2-3|TRBV27|NA|TRBD1
CASSLGQGSGWTQYF
TGTGCCAGCAGTTTGGGACAGGGGTCCGGGTGGACGCAGTATTTT
>TRBJ1-2|TRBV10-3|NA|NA
CAISVGTTYGYTF
TGTGCCATCAGTGTCGGGACTACCTATGGCTACACCTTC
>TRBJ1-1|TRBV10-3|NA|NA
CAISESTLSESSTEAFF
TGTGCCATCAGTGAGTCAACTCTTAGTGAGTCGTCGACTGAAGCTTTCTTT
>TRBJ2-5|TRBV7-9|NA|NA
CASSLAPGRGAQYF
TGTGCCAGCAGCTTAGCGCCAGGACGGGGAGCCCAGTACTTC
>TRBJ2-5|TRBV11-2|NA|NA
CAGQRWGGGETQYF
TGTGCCGGCCAGAGATGGGGAGGGGGAGAGACCCAGTACTTC
>TRBJ1-4|TRBV7-9|NA|NA
CASSPLEEKLFF
TGTGCCAGCAGCCCCCTCGAGGAAAAACTGTTTTTT
>TRBJ1-5|TRBV18|NA|TRBD1
CASSPGQANQPQHF
TGTGCCAGCTCACCGGGACAGGCCAATCAGCCCCAGCATTTT
>TRBJ2-1|TRBV30|NA|NA
CAWRPQSWRGYNEQFF
TGTGCCTGGAGGCCCCAGAGTTGGCGGGGCTACAATGAGCAGTTCTTC
>TRBJ2-3|TRBV6-4|NA|TRBD2
CASSSGDTDTQYF
TGTGCCAGCTCTAGCGGGGACACAGATACGCAGTATTTT
>TRBJ2-7|TRBV5-5|NA|NA
CASSLGAETSSYEQYF
TGTGCCAGCAGCTTGGGGGCCGAGACTAGTTCCTACGAGCAGTACTTC
>TRBJ2-7|TRBV27|once|NA
CASSFYPPTELHYEQYF
TGTGCCAGCAGTTTTTACCCCCCTACTGAACTACATTACGAGCAGTACTTC
>TRBJ1-1|TRBV6-6|NA|TRBD1
CASSWDRETFF
TGTGCCAGCAGTTGGGACAGGGAGACTTTCTTT
>TRBJ2-7|TRBV6-6|NA|NA
CASSYSGANYEQYF
TGTGCCAGCAGTTACTCAGGGGCTAACTACGAGCAGTACTTC
>TRBJ2-7|TRBV6-1|NA|NA
CASSEDGLRYISYEQYF
TGTGCCAGCAGTGAAGACGGGTTGAGATATATCTCCTACGAGCAGTACTTC
>TRBJ2-5|TRBV2|NA|TRBD2
CANPGLAGETQYF
TGTGCCAACCCGGGACTAGCAGGGGAGACCCAGTACTTC
>TRBJ1-3|TRBV2|NA|TRBD1
CASAPGQGLYTIYF
TGTGCCAGCGCTCCGGGACAGGGGCTTTACACCATATATTTT
>TRBJ2-3|TRBV28|NA|TRBD2
CASSSPPTSGSLDTQYF
TGTGCCAGCAGTTCTCCCCCGACTAGCGGGAGTTTGGATACGCAGTATTTT
>TRBJ1-5|TRBV6-1|NA|NA
CASSEWLRVGGNQPQHF
TGTGCCAGCAGTGAATGGCTCAGGGTCGGAGGCAATCAGCCCCAGCATTTT
>TRBJ2-3|TRBV10-3|NA|TRBD1
CAISSDRAADTQYF
TGTGCCATCAGTTCCGACAGGGCGGCAGATACGCAGTATTTT
>TRBJ2-7|TRBV10-1|NA|NA
CASRGQGGEQYF
TGCGCCAGCAGGGGCCAGGGCGGCGAGCAGTACTTC
>TRBJ1-1|TRBV29-1|NA|NA
CSVQIDLTGISEAFF
TGCAGCGTCCAAATCGATCTTACGGGTATCTCTGAAGCTTTCTTT
>TRBJ2-1|TRBV11-1|NA|TRBD1
CASSYGQGSGEQFF
TGTGCCAGCAGCTATGGACAGGGCTCTGGTGAGCAGTTCTTC
>TRBJ1-2|TRBV6-6|NA|TRBD1
CASSYTGTGNYGYTF
TGTGCCAGCAGTTACACAGGGACAGGGAACTATGGCTACACCTTC
>TRBJ1-3|TRBV30|NA|NA
CAWSRGYADTIYF
TGTGCCTGGAGTAGAGGGTATGCGGACACCATATATTTT
>TRBJ2-1|TRBV5-8|NA|NA
CASRLAANEQFF
TGTGCCAGCAGACTAGCCGCCAATGAGCAGTTCTTC
>TRBJ2-1|TRBV4-1|NA|NA
CASSQVQILKGVNEQFF
TGCGCCAGCAGCCAAGTCCAAATACTAAAGGGGGTGAATGAGCAGTTCTTC
>TRBJ1-1|TRBV7-9|NA|TRBD1
CASSSPGQENTEAFF
TGTGCCAGCAGCTCACCAGGACAGGAAAACACTGAAGCTTTCTTT
>TRBJ1-2|TRBV7-9|NA|TRBD1
CASSAQDRADLNGYTF
TGTGCCAGCAGCGCGCAGGACAGGGCCGACCTGAATGGCTACACCTTC
>TRBJ1-6|TRBV19|NA|NA
CASATAPNSPLHF
TGTGCCAGCGCCACTGCTCCTAATTCACCCCTCCACTTT
>TRBJ2-1|TRBV4-1|NA|NA
CASSQDRNEQFF
TGCGCCAGCAGCCAAGATAGAAATGAGCAGTTCTTC
>TRBJ1-3|TRBV19|NA|NA
CAGPTGRGNTIYF
TGTGCCGGTCCTACAGGGCGCGGAAACACCATATATTTT
>TRBJ2-1|TRBV11-2|NA|TRBD1
CASRERTGTYNEQFF
TGTGCCAGCAGAGAACGGACAGGGACTTACAATGAGCAGTTCTTC
>TRBJ1-2|TRBV30|NA|TRBD1
CAWSSGTGVDGYTF
TGTGCCTGGAGTTCCGGGACAGGGGTCGATGGCTACACCTTC
>TRBJ2-1|TRBV28|NA|NA
CASSRGRDEQFF
TGTGCCAGCAGTCGCGGCCGCGATGAGCAGTTCTTC
>TRBJ2-5|TRBV5-4|NA|NA
CASSNEPGLQETQYF
TGTGCCAGCAGCAACGAACCGGGACTTCAAGAGACCCAGTACTTC
>TRBJ2-7|TRBV7-9|once|NA
CASRAGTDRYEQYF
TGTGCCAGCAGGGCGGGGACGGATAGATACGAGCAGTACTTC
>TRBJ2-1|TRBV13|NA|TRBD2
CASSSVLAGSPKSYNEQFF
TGTGCCAGCAGCTCGGTACTAGCGGGATCGCCTAAGTCCTACAATGAGCAGTTCTTC
>TRBJ2-2|TRBV19|NA|NA
CASSPTRLAGELFF
TGTGCCAGTAGCCCGACTAGATTGGCCGGGGAGCTGTTTTTT
>TRBJ2-5|TRBV4-3|NA|TRBD1
CASSPDWDSQETQYF
TGCGCCAGCAGCCCGGACTGGGACAGCCAAGAGACCCAGTACTTC
>TRBJ2-4|TRBV11-2|NA|NA
CASSLSGVKNIQYF
TGTGCCAGCAGCTTATCGGGAGTTAAAAACATTCAGTACTTC